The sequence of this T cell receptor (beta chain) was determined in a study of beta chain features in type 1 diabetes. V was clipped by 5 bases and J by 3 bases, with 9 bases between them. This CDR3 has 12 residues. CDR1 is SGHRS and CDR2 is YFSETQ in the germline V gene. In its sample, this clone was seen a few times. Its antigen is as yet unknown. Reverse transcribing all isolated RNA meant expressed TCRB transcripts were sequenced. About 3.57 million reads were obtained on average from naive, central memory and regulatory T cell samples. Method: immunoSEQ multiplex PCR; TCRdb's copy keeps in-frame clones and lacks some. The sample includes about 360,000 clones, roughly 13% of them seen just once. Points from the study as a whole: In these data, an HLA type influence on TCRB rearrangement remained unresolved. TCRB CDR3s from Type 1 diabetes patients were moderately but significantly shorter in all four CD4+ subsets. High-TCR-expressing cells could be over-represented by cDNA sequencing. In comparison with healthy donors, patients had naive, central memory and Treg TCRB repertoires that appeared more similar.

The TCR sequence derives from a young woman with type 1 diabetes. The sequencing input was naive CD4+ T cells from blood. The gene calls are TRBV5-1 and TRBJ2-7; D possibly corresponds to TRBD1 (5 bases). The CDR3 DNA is TGCGCCAGCAGGGACACGAGCTACGAGCAGTACTTC. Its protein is CASRDTSYEQYF.